This T cell receptor (beta chain) was sequenced in a study of human T cells and chemical hapten exposure. The CDR3 runs 14 residues. Germline loops: CDR1 DFQATT, CDR2 SNEGSKA (reference sequence). The V end lost 0 bases, the J end lost 3 bases, and 12 bases lay between the germline ends. Time point specified: patch test 1, 2 weeks after DPC sensitization. The treatment was: therapeutic diphenylcyclopropenone sensitization with weekly scalp DPC. This clonotype was counted between two and nine times. Using its own MiXCR run on the RACE reads, TCRdb lists one record per CDR3 protein. The sample includes more than 65,000 distinct CDR3 sequences, approximately 35% of them seen just once.

The chain joins TRBV20-1 to TRBJ2-7; D may correspond to TRBD1 or TRBD2 (5 bases each). This clonotype was sampled from a man aged 35 to 55 with alopecia areata. Some clones in this sample may be carry-over from other donors' samples. Sequenced material: whole blood, taken in connection with sensitization to the hapten diphenylcyclopropenone (DPC). CDR3 residues: CSARDRGRLYEQYF. The CDR3 region has the DNA TGCAGTGCTAGAGATAGGGGACGGCTCTACGAGCAGTACTTC.